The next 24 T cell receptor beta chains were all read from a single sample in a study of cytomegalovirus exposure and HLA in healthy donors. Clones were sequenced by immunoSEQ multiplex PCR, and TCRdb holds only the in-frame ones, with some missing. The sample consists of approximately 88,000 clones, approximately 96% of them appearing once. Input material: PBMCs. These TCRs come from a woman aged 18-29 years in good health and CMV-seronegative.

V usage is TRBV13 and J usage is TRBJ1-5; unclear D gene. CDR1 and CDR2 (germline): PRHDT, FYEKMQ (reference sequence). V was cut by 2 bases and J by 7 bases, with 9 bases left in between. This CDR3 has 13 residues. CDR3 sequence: CASSLRGDQPQHF. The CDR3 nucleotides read TGTGCCAGCAGCTTACGGGGAGACCAGCCCCAGCATTTT.

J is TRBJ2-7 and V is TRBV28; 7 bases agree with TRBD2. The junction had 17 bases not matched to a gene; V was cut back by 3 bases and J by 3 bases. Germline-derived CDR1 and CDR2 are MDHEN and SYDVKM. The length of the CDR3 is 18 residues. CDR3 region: CASSFLPPRREPHYEQYF. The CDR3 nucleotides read TGTGCCAGCAGTTTTCTCCCCCCTCGGCGGGAGCCCCACTACGAGCAGTACTTC.

The chain's CDR3 is CASSGTGGYTEAFF. CDR3 DNA sequence: TGCGCCAGCAGTGGGACAGGGGGCTACACTGAAGCTTTCTTT. The rearrangement joins TRBV10-1 to TRBJ1-1; 11 nucleotides line up with TRBD1. The CDR3 consists of 14 residues. Germline-derived CDR1 and CDR2 are WNHNN and SYGVQD (reference sequence). With V trimmed by 4 bases and J by 3 bases, 1 base remained unmatched.

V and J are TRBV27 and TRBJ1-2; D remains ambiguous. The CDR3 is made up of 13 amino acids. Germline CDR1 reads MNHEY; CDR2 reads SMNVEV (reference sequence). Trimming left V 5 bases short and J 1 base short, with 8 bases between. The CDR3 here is CASSTDSNYGYTF. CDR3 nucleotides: TGTGCCAGCAGTACAGATAGTAACTATGGCTACACCTTC.

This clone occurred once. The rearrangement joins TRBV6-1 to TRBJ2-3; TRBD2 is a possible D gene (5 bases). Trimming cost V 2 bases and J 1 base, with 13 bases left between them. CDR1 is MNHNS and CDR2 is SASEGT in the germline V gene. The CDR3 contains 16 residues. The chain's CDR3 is CASSEPSGAGTDTQYF. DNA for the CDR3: TGTGCCAGCAGTGAACCGAGCGGAGCTGGCACAGATACGCAGTATTTT.

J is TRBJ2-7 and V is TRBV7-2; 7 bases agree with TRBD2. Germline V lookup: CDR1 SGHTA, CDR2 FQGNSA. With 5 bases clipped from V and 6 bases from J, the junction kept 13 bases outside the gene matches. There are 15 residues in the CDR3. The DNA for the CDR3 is TGTGCCAGCAGCCCAGAGCTAGCGGCGCATGTCGAGCAGTACTTC. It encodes CASSPELAAHVEQYF.

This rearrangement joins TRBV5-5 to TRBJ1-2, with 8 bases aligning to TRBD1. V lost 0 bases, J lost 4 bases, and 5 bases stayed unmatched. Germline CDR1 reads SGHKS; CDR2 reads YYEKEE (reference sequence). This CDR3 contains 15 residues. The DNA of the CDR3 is TGTGCCAGCAGCTTGGAGGAGGACAGGGCCTATGGCTACACCTTC. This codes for CASSLEEDRAYGYTF.

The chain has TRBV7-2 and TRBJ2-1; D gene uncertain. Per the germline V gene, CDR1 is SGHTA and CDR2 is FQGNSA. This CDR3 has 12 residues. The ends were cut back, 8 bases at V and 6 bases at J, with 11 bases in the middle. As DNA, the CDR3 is TGTGCCAGCTCACGCCCAGGCAATGAGCAGTTCTTC. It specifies CASSRPGNEQFF. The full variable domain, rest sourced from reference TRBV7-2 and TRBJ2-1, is GAGVSQSPSNKVTEKGKDVELRCDPISGHTALYWYRQSLGQGLEFLIYFQGNSAPDKSGLPSDRFSAERTGGSVSTLTIQRTQQEDSAVYLCASSRPGNEQFFGPGTRLTVL.

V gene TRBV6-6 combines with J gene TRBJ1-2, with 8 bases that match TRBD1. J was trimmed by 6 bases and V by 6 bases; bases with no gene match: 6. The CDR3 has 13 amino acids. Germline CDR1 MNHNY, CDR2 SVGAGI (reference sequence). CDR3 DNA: TGTGCCAGCAGAGACAGGGGACTCCATGGCTACACCTTC. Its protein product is CASRDRGLHGYTF.

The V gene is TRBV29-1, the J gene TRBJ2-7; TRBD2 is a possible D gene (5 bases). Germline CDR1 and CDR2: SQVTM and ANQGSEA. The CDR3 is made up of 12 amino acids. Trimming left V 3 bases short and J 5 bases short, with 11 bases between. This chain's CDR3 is CSVDEGSNEQYF. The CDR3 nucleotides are TGCAGCGTTGACGAGGGTTCTAACGAGCAGTACTTC.

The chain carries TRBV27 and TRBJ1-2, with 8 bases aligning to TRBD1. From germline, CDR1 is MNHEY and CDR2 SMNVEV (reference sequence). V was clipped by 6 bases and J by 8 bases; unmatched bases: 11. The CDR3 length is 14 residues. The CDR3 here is CASSSYGQGLGYTF. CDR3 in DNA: TGTGCCAGCAGCTCATACGGACAGGGTCTGGGCTACACCTTC.

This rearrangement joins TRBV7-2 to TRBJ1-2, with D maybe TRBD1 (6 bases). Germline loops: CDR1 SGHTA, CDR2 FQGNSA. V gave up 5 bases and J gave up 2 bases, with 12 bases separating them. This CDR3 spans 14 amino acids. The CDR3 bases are TGTGCCAGCAGCACGTCCAGGGGAAACTATGGCTACACCTTC. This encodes CASSTSRGNYGYTF. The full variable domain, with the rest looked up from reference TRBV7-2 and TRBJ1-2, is GAGVSQSPSNKVTEKGKDVELRCDPISGHTALYWYRQSLGQGLEFLIYFQGNSAPDKSGLPSDRFSAERTGGSVSTLTIQRTQQEDSAVYLCASSTSRGNYGYTFGSGTRLTVV.

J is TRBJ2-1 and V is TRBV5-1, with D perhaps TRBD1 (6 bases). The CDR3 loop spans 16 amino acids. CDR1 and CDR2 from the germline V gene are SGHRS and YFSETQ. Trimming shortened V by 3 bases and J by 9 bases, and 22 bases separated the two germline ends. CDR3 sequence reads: CASSSLTGMRVGEQFF. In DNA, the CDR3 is TGCGCCAGCAGCTCACTAACAGGGATGCGTGTAGGTGAGCAGTTCTTC.

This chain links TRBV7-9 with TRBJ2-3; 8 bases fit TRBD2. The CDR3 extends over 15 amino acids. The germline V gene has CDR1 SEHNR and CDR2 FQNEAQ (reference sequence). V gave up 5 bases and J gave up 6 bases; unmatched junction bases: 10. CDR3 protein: CASSRAGGGPDTQYF. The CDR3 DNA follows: TGTGCCAGCAGCCGCGCCGGGGGGGGGCCGGATACGCAGTATTTT.

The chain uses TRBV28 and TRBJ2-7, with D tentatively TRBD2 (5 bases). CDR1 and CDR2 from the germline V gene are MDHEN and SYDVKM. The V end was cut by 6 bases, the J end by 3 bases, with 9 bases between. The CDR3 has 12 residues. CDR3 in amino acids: CASSPGNYEQYF. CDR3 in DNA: TGTGCCAGCAGCCCCGGGAACTACGAGCAGTACTTC.

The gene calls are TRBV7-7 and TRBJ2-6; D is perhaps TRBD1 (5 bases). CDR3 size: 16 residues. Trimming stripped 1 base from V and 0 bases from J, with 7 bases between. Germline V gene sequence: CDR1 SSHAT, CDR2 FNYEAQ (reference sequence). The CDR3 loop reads CASSLGQLSGANVLTF. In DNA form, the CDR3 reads TGTGCCAGCAGCTTAGGACAGCTCTCTGGGGCCAACGTCCTGACTTTC.

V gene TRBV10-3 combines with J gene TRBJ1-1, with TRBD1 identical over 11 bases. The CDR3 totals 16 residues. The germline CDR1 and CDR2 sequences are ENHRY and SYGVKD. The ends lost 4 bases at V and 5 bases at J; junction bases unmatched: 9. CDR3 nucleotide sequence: TGTGCCATCAGTGCCCGGGACAGGGGGAGTAAGACTGAAGCTTTCTTT. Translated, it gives CAISARDRGSKTEAFF.

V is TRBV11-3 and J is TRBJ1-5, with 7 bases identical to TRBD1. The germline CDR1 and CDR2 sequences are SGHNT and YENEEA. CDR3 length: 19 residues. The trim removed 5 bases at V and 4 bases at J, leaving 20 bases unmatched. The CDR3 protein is CASSPHLTGAEGWNQPQHF. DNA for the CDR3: TGTGCCAGCAGCCCCCACCTCACAGGGGCGGAGGGTTGGAATCAGCCCCAGCATTTT.

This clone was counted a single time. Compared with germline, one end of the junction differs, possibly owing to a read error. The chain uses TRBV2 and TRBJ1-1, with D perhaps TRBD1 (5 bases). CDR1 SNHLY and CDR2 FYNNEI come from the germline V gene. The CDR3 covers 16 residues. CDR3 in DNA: TGTGCCAGCAGTTTGGGGTGGGGTGGGGGAGGCACTAAAGCTTTCTTT. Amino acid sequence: CASSLGWGGGGTKAFF.

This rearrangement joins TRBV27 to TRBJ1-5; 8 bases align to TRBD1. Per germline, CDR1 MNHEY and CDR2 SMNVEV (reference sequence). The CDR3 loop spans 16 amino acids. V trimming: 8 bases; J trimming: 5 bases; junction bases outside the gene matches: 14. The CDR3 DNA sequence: TGTGCCAGCGGCGGGTGGGCGGACAGGGTCCATCAGCCCCAGCATTTT. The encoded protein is CASGGWADRVHQPQHF.

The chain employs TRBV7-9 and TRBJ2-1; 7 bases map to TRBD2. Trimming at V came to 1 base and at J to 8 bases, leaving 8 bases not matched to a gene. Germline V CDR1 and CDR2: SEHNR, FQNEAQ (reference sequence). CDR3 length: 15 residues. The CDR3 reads CASSLVGEGLHEQFF. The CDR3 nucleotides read TGTGCCAGCAGCTTAGTAGGGGAGGGTTTACATGAGCAGTTCTTC.

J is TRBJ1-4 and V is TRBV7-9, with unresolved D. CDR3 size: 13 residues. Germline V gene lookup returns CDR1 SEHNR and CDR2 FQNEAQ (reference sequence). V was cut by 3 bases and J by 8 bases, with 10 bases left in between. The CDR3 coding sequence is TGTGCCAGCAGCTTGGAACTACGCGAAAAACTGTTTTTT. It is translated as CASSLELREKLFF.

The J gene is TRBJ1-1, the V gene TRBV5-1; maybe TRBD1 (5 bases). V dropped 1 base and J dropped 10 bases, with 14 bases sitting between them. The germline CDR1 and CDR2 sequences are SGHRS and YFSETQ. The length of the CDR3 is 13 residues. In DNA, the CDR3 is TGCGCCAGCAGCTTGCAGTCCGGGACTAGAGCTTTCTTT. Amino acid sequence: CASSLQSGTRAFF. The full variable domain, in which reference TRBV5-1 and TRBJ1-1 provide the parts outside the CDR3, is KAGVTQTPRYLIKTRGQQVTLSCSPISGHRSVSWYQQTPGQGLQFLFEYFSETQRNKGNFPGRFSGRQFSNSRSEMNVSTLELGDSALYLCASSLQSGTRAFFGQGTRLTVV.

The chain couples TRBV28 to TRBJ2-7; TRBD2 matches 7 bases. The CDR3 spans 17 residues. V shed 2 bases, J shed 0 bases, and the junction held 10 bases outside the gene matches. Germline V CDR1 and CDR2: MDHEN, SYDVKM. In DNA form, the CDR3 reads TGTGCCAGCAGTTTACCCGCCCTAGCGGACCTCTCCTACGAGCAGTACTTC. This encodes CASSLPALADLSYEQYF.